This T cell receptor beta chain came from a study of T cell changes during pregnancy in multiple sclerosis. The data were produced by immunoSEQ multiplex PCR, yet TCRdb's version contains in-frame clones alone and is incomplete. Here the sample spans approximately 10,000 clones, 83% being singletons. The CDR3 sequence is 16 residues long. This clone was seen a single time. This chain joins TRBV21-1 and TRBJ1-6. TRBV21-1 corresponds to a pseudogene. The source is a female donor in good health, enrolled as a control in a pregnancy study. The source material was CD8+ T cells from peripheral blood mononuclear cells, sampled in the third trimester of pregnancy. DNA for the CDR3: TGTGCCAGCAGACCCGGGAGCGGGGTTCACAGTTCACCCCTCCACTTT. Amino acid sequence: CASRPGSGVHSSPLHF.